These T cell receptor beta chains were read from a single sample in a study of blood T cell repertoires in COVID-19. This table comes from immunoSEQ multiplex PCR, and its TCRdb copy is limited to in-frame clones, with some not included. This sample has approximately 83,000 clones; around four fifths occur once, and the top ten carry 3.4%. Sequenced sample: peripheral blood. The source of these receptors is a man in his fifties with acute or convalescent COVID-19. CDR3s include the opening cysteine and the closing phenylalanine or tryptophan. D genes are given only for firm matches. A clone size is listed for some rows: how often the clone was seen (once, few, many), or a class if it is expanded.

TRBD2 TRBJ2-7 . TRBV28 CASSPGTSGRNYEQYF TGTGCCAGCAGTCCGGGGACTAGCGGGAGGAACTACGAGCAGTACTTC
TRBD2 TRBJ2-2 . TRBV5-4 CASSWTSGNTGELFF TGTGCCAGCAGCTGGACTAGCGGGAACACCGGGGAGCTGTTTTTT
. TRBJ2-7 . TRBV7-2 CASNRGSSLYEQYF TGTGCCAGCAACCGGGGGTCGTCATTGTACGAGCAGTACTTC
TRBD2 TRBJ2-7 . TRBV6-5 CASKYYAGALYF TGTGCCAGCAAGTACTACGCGGGAGCCTTGTACTTC
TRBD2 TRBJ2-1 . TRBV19 CASSIDGTSGDNEQFF TGTGCCAGTAGTATAGACGGGACTAGCGGGGACAATGAGCAGTTCTTC
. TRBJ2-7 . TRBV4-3 CASSQADLPHEQYF TGCGCCAGCAGCCAGGCGGACTTACCCCACGAGCAGTACTTC
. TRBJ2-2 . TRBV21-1 CASSKGAQGPSTGELFF TGTGCCAGCAGCAAAGGAGCCCAGGGTCCGAGCACCGGGGAGCTGTTTTTT
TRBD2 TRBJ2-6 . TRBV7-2 CASSLLAGYSGANVLTF TGTGCCAGCAGCTTACTAGCGGGATACTCTGGGGCCAACGTCCTGACTTTC
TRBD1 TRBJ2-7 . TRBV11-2 CASSRDRGPLKQYF TGTGCCAGCAGCCGGGACAGGGGCCCGTTGAAGCAGTACTTC
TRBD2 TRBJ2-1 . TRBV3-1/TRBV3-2 CASSQDPLAGVENEQFF TGTGCCAGCAGCCAAGACCCCCTAGCGGGAGTAGAGAATGAGCAGTTCTTC
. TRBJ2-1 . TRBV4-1 CASSPRDEGYNEQFF TGCGCCAGCAGCCCGCGGGACGAGGGCTACAATGAGCAGTTCTTC
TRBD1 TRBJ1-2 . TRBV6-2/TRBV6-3 CASSAVGTVSDYGYTF TGTGCCAGCAGTGCAGTCGGGACAGTTTCCGACTATGGCTACACCTTC
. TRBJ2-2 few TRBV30 CAWSLRGTSTGELFF TGTGCCTGGAGTCTCCGGGGGACCAGCACCGGGGAGCTGTTTTTT
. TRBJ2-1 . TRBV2 CASQTNRINNEQFF TGTGCCAGTCAGACGAACAGAATCAACAATGAGCAGTTCTTC
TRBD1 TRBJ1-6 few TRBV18 CASSPTGTGYNSPLHF TGTGCCAGCTCACCCACCGGGACAGGTTATAATTCACCCCTCCACTTT
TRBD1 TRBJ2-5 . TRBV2 CASSEGAPQETQYF TGTGCCAGCAGCGAGGGGGCTCCTCAAGAGACCCAGTACTTC
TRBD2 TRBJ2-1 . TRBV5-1 CASQVLAGVGGEQFF TGCGCCTCGCAGGTCCTAGCGGGAGTTGGGGGTGAGCAGTTCTTC
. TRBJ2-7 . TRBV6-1 CASSEVPGDAYEQYF TGTGCCAGCAGTGAAGTTCCGGGAGACGCCTACGAGCAGTACTTC
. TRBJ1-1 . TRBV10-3 CAISEGPKGGGRTEAFF TGTGCCATCAGTGAGGGGCCCAAGGGGGGCGGGAGGACTGAAGCTTTCTTT
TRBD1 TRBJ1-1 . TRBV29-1 CSVRTGGKTEAFF TGCAGCGTTCGGACAGGGGGAAAAACTGAAGCTTTCTTT
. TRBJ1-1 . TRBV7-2 CASSQPGGAEAFF TGTGCCAGCAGCCAACCCGGAGGGGCTGAAGCTTTCTTT
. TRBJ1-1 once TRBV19 CASGYTEAFF TGTGCCAGCGGGTACACTGAAGCTTTCTTT
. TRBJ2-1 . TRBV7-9 CASSFSAVGEQFF TGTGCCAGCAGCTTTTCTGCCGTCGGTGAGCAGTTCTTC
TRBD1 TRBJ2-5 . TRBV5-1 CASSLGTGGASQYF TGCGCCAGCAGCTTGGGGACAGGGGGCGCATCCCAGTACTTC
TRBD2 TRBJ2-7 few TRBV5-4 CASSLESRLAEEQYF TGTGCCAGCAGCTTGGAATCCCGCCTAGCGGAGGAGCAGTACTTC
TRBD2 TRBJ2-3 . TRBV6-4 CASSESSGGSTDTQYF TGTGCCAGCTCAGAGTCTAGCGGGGGGAGCACAGATACGCAGTATTTT
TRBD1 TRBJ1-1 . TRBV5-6 CASSQDRDTEAFF TGTGCCAGCAGCCAAGACAGGGACACTGAAGCTTTCTTT
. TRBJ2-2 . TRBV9 CASSPGGAGLAGELFF TGTGCCAGCAGCCCAGGTGGGGCAGGGCTGGCCGGGGAGCTGTTTTTT
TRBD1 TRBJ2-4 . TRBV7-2 CASSFTGGTKNIQYF TGTGCCAGCAGCTTTACAGGGGGGACCAAAAACATTCAGTACTTC
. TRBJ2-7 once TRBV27 CASSTRAYLIYEQYF TGTGCCAGCAGTACTCGAGCGTATCTCATCTACGAGCAGTACTTC
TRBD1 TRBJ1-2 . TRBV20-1 CSARDWGTDTF TGCAGTGCTAGAGATTGGGGGACAGACACCTTC
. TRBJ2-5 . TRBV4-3 CASSQEPHAQETQYF TGCGCCAGCAGCCAAGAGCCCCACGCGCAAGAGACCCAGTACTTC
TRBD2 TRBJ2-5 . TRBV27 CASSFSGGAKETQYF TGTGCCAGCAGTTTCAGCGGGGGGGCAAAAGAGACCCAGTACTTC
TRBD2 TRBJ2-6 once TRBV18 CASYRGLPLGANVLTF TGTGCCAGCTACCGGGGACTACCTCTGGGGGCCAACGTCCTGACTTTC
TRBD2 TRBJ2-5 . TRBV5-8 CASSFGGRGETQYF TGTGCCAGCAGCTTCGGCGGGAGAGGGGAGACCCAGTACTTC
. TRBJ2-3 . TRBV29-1 CSVEPSRADTQYF TGCAGCGTTGAACCCTCCAGGGCAGATACGCAGTATTTT
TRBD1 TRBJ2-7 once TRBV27 CASSSRPGQDVDYEQYF TGTGCCAGCAGCTCCCGTCCCGGACAGGATGTGGATTACGAGCAGTACTTC
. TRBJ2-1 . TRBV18 CASSPLEGGSYNEQFF TGTGCCAGCTCACCTCTCGAGGGGGGGTCCTACAATGAGCAGTTCTTC
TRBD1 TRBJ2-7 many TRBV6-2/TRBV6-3 CASSWAGQGAYEQYF TGTGCCAGCAGTTGGGCGGGACAGGGAGCCTACGAGCAGTACTTC
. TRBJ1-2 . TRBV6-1 CASSETGLIRGYTF TGTGCCAGCAGTGAAACGGGTCTAATAAGGGGCTACACCTTC
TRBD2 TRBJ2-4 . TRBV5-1 CASSKRLAGGEGIQYF TGCGCCAGCAGCAAGAGACTAGCGGGAGGAGAGGGCATTCAGTACTTC
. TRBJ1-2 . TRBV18 CASSRSGTEAGGYTF TGTGCCAGCTCACGCTCCGGGACGGAGGCGGGAGGCTACACCTTC
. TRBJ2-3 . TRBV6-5 CASSYSGGSSTDTQYF TGTGCCAGCAGTTACTCAGGCGGGTCTAGCACAGATACGCAGTATTTT
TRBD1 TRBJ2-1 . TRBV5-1 CASSPLGTGDNEQFF TGCGCCAGCAGCCCGCTGGGGACAGGGGATAATGAGCAGTTCTTC
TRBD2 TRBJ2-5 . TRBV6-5 CASSYGGGYQETQYF TGTGCCAGCAGTTACGGCGGGGGGTACCAAGAGACCCAGTACTTC
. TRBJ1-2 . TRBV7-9 CASSHRDKVDGYTF TGTGCCAGCAGCCACCGGGACAAGGTCGATGGCTACACCTTC
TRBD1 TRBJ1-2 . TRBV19 CASRRQGEDGYTF TGTGCCAGTAGGAGACAGGGCGAAGACGGCTACACCTTC
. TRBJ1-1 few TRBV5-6 CASSSRGEAEAFF TGTGCCAGCAGCTCCAGGGGTGAAGCTGAAGCTTTCTTT
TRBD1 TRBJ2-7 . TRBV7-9 CASSPRTGFYEQYF TGTGCCAGCAGCCCGCGGACAGGGTTCTACGAGCAGTACTTC
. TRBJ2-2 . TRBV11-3 CASSLDYGEITGELFF TGTGCCAGCAGCTTAGATTACGGGGAGATCACCGGGGAGCTGTTTTTT
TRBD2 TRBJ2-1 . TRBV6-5 CASNTLAGRGNEQFF TGTGCCAGCAATACGCTAGCGGGACGGGGCAATGAGCAGTTCTTC
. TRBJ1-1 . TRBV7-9 CASSLVGGGGTEAFF TGTGCCAGCAGCTTAGTGGGGGGAGGAGGCACTGAAGCTTTCTTT
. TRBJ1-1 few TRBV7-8 CASSISRGSEAFF TGTGCCAGCAGCATATCTAGGGGCAGTGAAGCTTTCTTT
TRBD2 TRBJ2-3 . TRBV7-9 CASSYQGAGVGDTQYF TGTGCCAGCAGCTACCAAGGTGCGGGAGTAGGAGATACGCAGTATTTT
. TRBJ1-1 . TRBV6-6 CASSYPRSDTEAFF TGTGCCAGCAGTTACCCCCGGAGTGATACTGAAGCTTTCTTT
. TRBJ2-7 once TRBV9 CASSVGLPISYEQYF TGTGCCAGCAGCGTAGGACTTCCTATCTCCTACGAGCAGTACTTC
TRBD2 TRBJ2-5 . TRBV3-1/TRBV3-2 CASSRLAGGLETQYF TGTGCCAGCAGTCGGCTAGCGGGGGGGCTGGAGACCCAGTACTTC
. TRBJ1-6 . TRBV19 CATATANIANSPLHF TGTGCCACCGCGACAGCGAACATCGCTAATTCACCCCTCCACTTT
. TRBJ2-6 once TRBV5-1 CASSLTGTGANVLTF TGCGCCAGCAGCTTGACGGGAACCGGGGCCAACGTCCTGACTTTC